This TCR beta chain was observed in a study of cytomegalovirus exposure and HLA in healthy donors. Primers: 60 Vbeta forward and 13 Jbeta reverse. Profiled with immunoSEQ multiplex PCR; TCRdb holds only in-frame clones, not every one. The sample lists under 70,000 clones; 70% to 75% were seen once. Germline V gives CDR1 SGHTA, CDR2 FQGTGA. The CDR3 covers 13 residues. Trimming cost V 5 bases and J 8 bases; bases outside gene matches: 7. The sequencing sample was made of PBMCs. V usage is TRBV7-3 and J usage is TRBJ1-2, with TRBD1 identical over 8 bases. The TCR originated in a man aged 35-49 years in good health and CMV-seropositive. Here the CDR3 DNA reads TGTGCCAGCAGCAAGCAGGGGGCTCGCGGCTACACCTTC. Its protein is CASSKQGARGYTF.